The 11 T cell receptor beta chains in this list originate from one sample, sequenced in a study of blood T cell repertoires in COVID-19. Profiled with immunoSEQ multiplex PCR; TCRdb holds only in-frame clones, not every one. The sample includes roughly 260,000 clones, about 87% of them seen just once. Sequenced material: peripheral blood. Receptor source: a woman aged 45-59 years with acute or convalescent COVID-19.

The rearrangement uses TRBV2 and TRBJ2-7; D not certain. The germline gives CDR1 SNHLY, CDR2 FYNNEI. V shed 2 bases and J shed 6 bases, with 17 bases lying between them. This CDR3 is built from 15 residues. For the CDR3, the DNA is TGTGCCAGCAGTGAAAGTGAAGTCTACCACGGCGAGCAGTACTTC. Amino acids: CASSESEVYHGEQYF. The whole variable domain, remainder taken from reference TRBV2 and TRBJ2-7, is EPEVTQTPSHQVTQMGQEVILRCVPISNHLYFYWYRQILGQKVEFLVSFYNNEISEKSEIFDDQFSVERPDGSNFTLKIRSTKLEDSAMYFCASSESEVYHGEQYFGPGTRLTVT.

This chain connects TRBV7-3 to TRBJ1-6; 7 nucleotides match TRBD1. The germline V gene encodes CDR1 SGHTA and CDR2 FQGTGA. CDR3 length: 14 amino acids. Trimming took 4 bases from V and 6 from J; bases not matched to a gene: 3. The CDR3 DNA reads as TGTGCCAGCAGCTCGGGACAGCCTAATTCACCCCTCCACTTT. This sequence encodes CASSSGQPNSPLHF.

This sequence joins TRBV24-1 and TRBJ1-2; TRBD1 aligns across 7 bases. CDR1 is KGHDR, CDR2 SFDVKD, per germline. The CDR3 totals 15 residues. V dropped 3 bases and J dropped 2; count of bases not matched to a gene: 5. The chain's CDR3 is CATSDRRQGNYGYTF. CDR3 in DNA: TGTGCCACCAGTGATCGGAGACAGGGAAACTATGGCTACACCTTC.

This chain uses TRBV10-3 with TRBJ2-7, with 13 bases identical to TRBD2. This CDR3 is built from 13 residues. Germline assignment: CDR1 ENHRY and CDR2 SYGVKD. J lost 6 bases, V lost 10 bases, and 6 bases had no gene match. The CDR3 nucleotides are TGTGCCACCGGACTAGCGGGAGCGGGCGAGCAGTACTTC. Residues: CATGLAGAGEQYF.

The table lists this clone with a count of one. The chain links TRBV15 to TRBJ1-3; D unclear. This CDR3 has 17 amino acids. The germline gives CDR1 LNHNV, CDR2 YYDKDF (reference sequence). The V end lost 3 bases, the J end lost 0 bases, and 15 bases lay between the germline ends. The CDR3 is CATSSNYQFTSGNTIYF. CDR3 in DNA: TGTGCCACCAGCAGTAACTACCAATTTACCTCTGGAAACACCATATATTTT. Full variable domain (rest looked up from reference TRBV15 and TRBJ1-3): DAMVIQNPRYQVTQFGKPVTLSCSQTLNHNVMYWYQQKSSQAPKLLFHYYDKDFNNEADTPDNFQSRRPNTSFCFLDIRSPGLGDTAMYLCATSSNYQFTSGNTIYFGEGSWLTVV.

The chain couples TRBV27 to TRBJ2-3, with 8 bases fitting TRBD2. The germline gives CDR1 MNHEY, CDR2 SMNVEV (reference sequence). This CDR3 comprises 15 residues. After removal of 6 bases from V and 2 bases from J, the junction contained 7 bases not matched to a gene. CDR3 region: CASRGLAGDTDTQYF. CDR3 DNA sequence: TGTGCCAGCAGAGGACTAGCCGGGGACACAGATACGCAGTATTTT.

The gene calls are TRBV23-1 and TRBJ2-7; 7 bases match TRBD2. TRBV23-1 is treated as an ORF (open reading frame) with a function not yet certain. This CDR3 is 15 amino acids long. V shed 2 bases, J shed 3 bases, and the junction held 7 bases outside the gene matches. The CDR3 region is CASSQGRGRGYEQYF. The DNA of the CDR3 is TGCGCCAGCAGTCAAGGACGCGGGAGAGGCTACGAGCAGTACTTC.

The gene calls are TRBV2 and TRBJ1-5; 8 nucleotides line up with TRBD1. The CDR3 consists of 14 residues. The trim removed 8 bases at V and 2 bases at J, leaving 5 bases unmatched. The germline gives CDR1 SNHLY, CDR2 FYNNEI. The DNA for the CDR3 is TGTGCCAGCGCAGGGGGACAGGGCAATCAGCCCCAGCATTTT. As protein: CASAGGQGNQPQHF.

The chain uses TRBV7-6 and TRBJ1-1; 8 positions match TRBD1. J lost 5 bases, V lost 5 bases, and 7 bases had no gene match. The CDR3 contains 14 residues. In germline, CDR1 is SGHVS, CDR2 FNYEAQ. In DNA, the CDR3 is TGTGCCAGCAGCCGAACCCAGGGGGCGACTGAAGCTTTCTTT. Translation gives CASSRTQGATEAFF.

The chain joins TRBV24-1 to TRBJ1-2; D not resolved. Deletions cut 4 bases from V and 8 bases from J, with 16 bases between. The CDR3 is 14 residues long. CDR1 and CDR2 (germline): KGHDR, SFDVKD. The CDR3 bases are TGTGCCACCAGTGACCGGACGTTACCGGGGGGCTACACCTTC. This encodes CATSDRTLPGGYTF.

The CDR3, as DNA: TGCAGCGTCCGGACTAGCGGGTTGTACGAGCAGTACTTC. It translates to CSVRTSGLYEQYF. The rearrangement uses TRBV29-1 and TRBJ2-7; 11 nucleotides align to TRBD2. The V gene end was trimmed by 6 bases and the J gene end by 4 bases; junction bases not matched to a gene: 5. The germline V gene has CDR1 SQVTM and CDR2 ANQGSEA. There are 13 residues in the CDR3.